Each of the 7 T cell receptor beta chains below was sequenced from the same sample in a study of shared clonotypes between healthy human individuals. Sequencing was performed with immunoSEQ multiplex PCR; in TCRdb, only in-frame clones are kept and a portion is missing. The sample carries 550,000 to 650,000 clones, approximately 96% recorded once. Naive CD8 cells lacked CD45RO, underwent positive selection for CCR7 and left out terminally differentiated effector memory CD45RA+ cells. The source material was naive CD8+ T cells sorted from blood. Receptor source: a woman in her thirties in good health.

The V call is TRBV27, the J call TRBJ2-7; D is possibly TRBD2 (6 bases). CDR1 is MNHEY and CDR2 is SMNVEV in the germline V gene (reference sequence). V dropped 5 bases and J dropped 3 bases, with 17 bases sitting between them. The CDR3 totals 15 residues. DNA for the CDR3: TGTGCCAGCAGTGTGGCGGGACGGGGAAGCTACGAGCAGTACTTC. Protein: CASSVAGRGSYEQYF.

The chain combines TRBV14 with TRBJ1-3; no firm D call. The CDR3 extends over 17 amino acids. The V gene's germline CDR1 is SGHDN and CDR2 FVKESK. The V gene lost 0 bases and the J gene lost 4 bases, with 16 bases spanning the gap. CDR3 region: CASSQDLRSSGGNTIYF. The CDR3 bases are TGTGCCAGCAGCCAAGATCTTCGGTCAAGTGGAGGAAACACCATATATTTT. Full variable domain (missing parts from reference TRBV14 and TRBJ1-3): EAGVTQFPSHSVIEKGQTVTLRCDPISGHDNLYWYRRVMGKEIKFLLHFVKESKQDESGMPNNRFLAERTGGTYSTLKVQPAELEDSGVYFCASSQDLRSSGGNTIYFGEGSWLTVV.

This CDR3 is CASSPGTVSGNTIYF. Here the CDR3 DNA reads TGCGCCAGCAGCCCGGGGACAGTCTCTGGAAACACCATATATTTT. The chain uses TRBV4-1 and TRBJ1-3; 7 nucleotides align to TRBD1. This CDR3 region has 15 residues. Losses at the gene ends were 4 bases for V and 0 bases for J; bases not matched to a gene: 3. The germline CDR1 and CDR2 sequences are MGHRA and YSYEKL.

The chain carries TRBV5-4 and TRBJ2-1; TRBD2 matches 8 bases. Germline-derived CDR1 and CDR2 are SGHNT and YYREEE (reference sequence). The trim removed 1 base at V and 8 bases at J, leaving 2 bases unmatched. The CDR3 contains 13 residues. This CDR3 reads CASSLSLADEQFF. The CDR3 region has the DNA TGTGCCAGCAGCTTGTCACTAGCGGATGAGCAGTTCTTC.

This chain joins TRBV7-9 and TRBJ2-1; no reliable D call. The length of the CDR3 is 14 residues. Deletions cut 4 bases from V and 7 bases from J, with 14 bases between. Per germline, CDR1 SEHNR and CDR2 FQNEAQ (reference sequence). DNA of the CDR3: TGTGCCAGCAGCTCCCCCCTCGAAAGAAATGAGCAGTTCTTC. This gives the protein CASSSPLERNEQFF.

The chain carries TRBV18 and TRBJ2-7, with 13 bases lining up with TRBD2. Germline assignment: CDR1 KGHSH and CDR2 LQKENI. The CDR3 has 19 residues. With 0 bases clipped from V and 3 bases from J, the junction kept 11 bases outside the gene matches. CDR3 residues: CASSPPTDSGTSGIYEQYF. Here the CDR3 DNA reads TGTGCCAGCTCACCACCGACAGATTCCGGGACTAGCGGGATCTACGAGCAGTACTTC.

V usage is TRBV19 and J usage is TRBJ1-2, with 12 bases lining up with TRBD1. V dropped 5 bases and J dropped 6; count of bases not matched to a gene: 7. CDR1 is LNHDA and CDR2 is SQIVND in the germline V gene (reference sequence). The CDR3 has 15 amino acids. CDR3 sequence: CASSAGTGGANGYTF. The CDR3 DNA follows: TGTGCCAGTAGTGCGGGGACAGGGGGCGCGAATGGCTACACCTTC.